The 18 T cell receptor beta chains given below trace back to one sample, sequenced in a study of blood T cell repertoires in COVID-19 (dated by TCRdb to the early 2020s). The library relied on the immunoSEQ multiplex PCR assay. TCRdb took over this immuneACCESS table, retaining in-frame rearrangements with V and J assigned. Such tables are incomplete; in checked studies, under half of the missing clones stem from an unresolved V gene, and the remainder is unexplained. The sample has 380,000 or so clones on record, approximately 85% of them singletons. The ten largest make up more than 2% of the sample. The sequencing input was PBMCs or T cells enriched from blood (not recorded which). Every receptor here comes from a woman between 40 and 50 years old with acute COVID-19.

CDR3 coding DNA: TGTGCCAGCCTCGCTAATGGTGTTCAGCCCCAGCATTTT. Amino acids: CASLANGVQPQHF. The J gene is TRBJ1-5, the V gene TRBV6-5, with D unresolved. V shed 8 bases and J shed 6 bases, with 14 bases lying between them. CDR3 size: 13 residues. In germline, CDR1 is MNHEY, CDR2 SVGAGI.

The gene calls are TRBV7-8 and TRBJ1-5; 8 bases map to TRBD1. Germline-derived CDR1 and CDR2 are SGHVS and FQNEAQ. Trimming removed 7 bases from V and 1 base from J; junction bases left unmatched: 12. The CDR3 totals 17 residues. CDR3 sequence: CASILSRQGLSNQPQHF. CDR3 in DNA: TGTGCCAGCATACTATCGCGACAGGGGTTGAGCAATCAGCCCCAGCATTTT. Supplemented by reference TRBV7-8 and TRBJ1-5, the full variable domain reads GAGVSQSPRYKVAKRGQDVALRCDPISGHVSLFWYQQALGQGPEFLTYFQNEAQLDKSGLPSDRFFAERPEGSVSTLKIQRTQQEDSAVYLCASILSRQGLSNQPQHFGDGTRLSIL.

This rearrangement joins TRBV19 to TRBJ1-2, with D uncertain. Germline values: CDR1 LNHDA, CDR2 SQIVND (reference sequence). Trimming stripped 7 bases from V and 0 bases from J, with 9 bases between. This CDR3 region has 13 residues. CDR3 bases: TGTGCCAGTACTGAGAGGCCTAACTATGGCTACACCTTC. Translation: CASTERPNYGYTF.

J is TRBJ2-7 and V is TRBV14; TRBD1 is a possible D gene (5 bases). The CDR3 sequence is 14 residues long. V was clipped by 1 base and J by 2 bases, with 9 bases between them. Per the germline V gene, CDR1 is SGHDN and CDR2 is FVKESK. CDR3 nucleotides: TGTGCCAGCAGCCAAGGACAGCTAACCTACGAGCAGTACTTC. It is translated as CASSQGQLTYEQYF.

The rearrangement uses TRBV15 and TRBJ2-7, with 8 bases identical to TRBD1. V lost 4 bases to trimming and J lost 5 bases; unmatched junction nucleotides: 19. The length of the CDR3 is 18 residues. Germline lookup yields CDR1 LNHNV and CDR2 YYDKDF (reference sequence). The CDR3 reads CATSKPRGQGAYRNEQYF. The CDR3 DNA reads as TGTGCCACCAGCAAACCGAGGGGGCAGGGGGCATATAGAAACGAGCAGTACTTC.

The V gene is TRBV29-1, the J gene TRBJ1-1; D is unresolved. Trimming stripped 1 base from V and 5 bases from J, with 11 bases between. The CDR3 length is 13 residues. Per germline, CDR1 SQVTM and CDR2 ANQGSEA. The CDR3 DNA reads as TGCAGCGTTGAAGCCAGTGCGGATACTGAAGCTTTCTTT. As protein: CSVEASADTEAFF.

The V gene is TRBV30, the J gene TRBJ1-4; D gene unclear. Germline assignment: CDR1 GTSNPN and CDR2 SVGIG (reference sequence). The CDR3 has 13 amino acids. Trimming pared 5 bases from V and 6 bases from J, leaving 13 bases between. Here the CDR3 DNA reads TGTGCCTGGGGGAGGAGGCGCGATGAAAAACTGTTTTTT. It translates to CAWGRRRDEKLFF.

This sequence joins TRBV5-6 and TRBJ1-6; 10 bases agree with TRBD1. Per germline, CDR1 SGHDT and CDR2 YYEEEE. This CDR3 comprises 15 residues. J was trimmed by 9 bases and V by 4 bases; bases with no gene match: 7. CDR3 coding DNA: TGTGCCAGCAGCCCGAGGACAGGGGGGACTTCACCCCTCCACTTT. Translation gives CASSPRTGGTSPLHF.

The genes are TRBV5-1 and TRBJ2-2, with TRBD1 matching 10 bases. CDR3 size: 17 residues. V was pared by 2 bases and J by 2 bases, with 6 bases of the junction left unmatched. CDR1 SGHRS and CDR2 YFSETQ come from the germline V gene. CDR3 in amino acids: CASSFPRDRGNTGELFF. The CDR3 DNA reads as TGCGCCAGCAGCTTTCCCCGGGACAGGGGAAACACCGGGGAGCTGTTTTTT.

V and J are TRBV19 and TRBJ1-5; TRBD1 is a possible D gene (6 bases). The CDR3 covers 20 residues. V was trimmed by 6 bases and J by 0 bases, leaving 27 bases between them. The V gene's germline CDR1 is LNHDA and CDR2 SQIVND (reference sequence). The CDR3 DNA follows: TGTGCCAGTAGCCCCGATGACAGGTCCCCCGCTGGATATAGCAATCAGCCCCAGCATTTT. This translates into CASSPDDRSPAGYSNQPQHF.

This chain connects TRBV18 to TRBJ1-4, with D tentatively TRBD1 (6 bases). Per germline, CDR1 KGHSH and CDR2 LQKENI. This CDR3 is built from 14 residues. V was shortened by 6 bases and J by 3 bases, with 11 bases between the two germline ends. The CDR3 protein is CASSKQGANEKLFF. The CDR3 DNA sequence: TGTGCCAGCTCGAAACAGGGAGCTAATGAAAAACTGTTTTTT.

The V call is TRBV7-9, the J call TRBJ1-3; 10 nucleotides line up with TRBD1. The V segment lost 5 bases and the J segment 0 bases; nucleotides outside the gene matches: 4. This CDR3 has 16 amino acids. Per the germline V gene, CDR1 is SEHNR and CDR2 is FQNEAQ (reference sequence). As DNA, the CDR3 is TGTGCCAGCAGCCCCCGGACAGGGGGCTCTGGAAACACCATATATTTT. Translated, it gives CASSPRTGGSGNTIYF.

This clone was seen a handful of times. The V and J genes are TRBV9 and TRBJ2-5; TRBD2 aligns across 8 bases. The trim removed 0 bases at V and 5 bases at J, leaving 6 bases unmatched. The CDR3 sequence is 15 residues long. Germline V gene lookup returns CDR1 SGDLS and CDR2 YYNGEE. CDR3: CASSVAGGLGETQYF. The CDR3 coding sequence is TGTGCCAGCAGCGTAGCGGGGGGGCTCGGGGAGACCCAGTACTTC.

The chain uses TRBV7-4 and TRBJ2-3; no definite D call. The germline V gene encodes CDR1 SGHVT and CDR2 SQSDAQ. V lost 8 bases to trimming and J lost 4 bases, with 16 bases between them. The CDR3 loop spans 14 amino acids. The CDR3, as DNA: TGTGCCAGCCCTACGAGGTGGGTGCCAGATACGCAGTATTTT. Translated, it gives CASPTRWVPDTQYF.

The rearrangement joins TRBV5-1 to TRBJ1-4, with 7 bases that match TRBD1. This CDR3 is 15 amino acids long. The V gene end was trimmed by 5 bases and the J gene end by 5 bases; junction bases not matched to a gene: 9. Germline assignment: CDR1 SGHRS and CDR2 YFSETQ. CDR3 bases: TGCGCCAGCAGGCAGACAGGGAGAGAGAATGAAAAACTGTTTTTT. Its translation: CASRQTGRENEKLFF. Filled out from reference TRBV5-1 and TRBJ1-4, the complete variable domain reads KAGVTQTPRYLIKTRGQQVTLSCSPISGHRSVSWYQQTPGQGLQFLFEYFSETQRNKGNFPGRFSGRQFSNSRSEMNVSTLELGDSALYLCASRQTGRENEKLFFGSGTQLSVL.

The genes are TRBV12-3 or TRBV12-4 and TRBJ2-7; D not resolved. The ends were cut back, 7 bases at V and 1 base at J, with 5 bases in the middle. The CDR3 runs 11 residues. CDR3 region: CASTGSYEQYF. The CDR3 DNA reads TGTGCCAGCACCGGTTCCTACGAGCAGTACTTC.

V usage is TRBV10-2 and J usage is TRBJ2-7; possibly TRBD2 for D (6 bases). From germline, CDR1 is WSHSY and CDR2 SAAADI. CDR3 size: 15 residues. The V end lost 7 bases, the J end lost 6 bases, and 22 bases lay between the germline ends. In nucleotides, the CDR3 is TGCGCCAGCACAATCGGGGGATTTAGACCCCTCGAGCAGTACTTC. Amino acids: CASTIGGFRPLEQYF.

The chain has TRBV5-6 and TRBJ2-7; D is uncertain. This CDR3 contains 13 residues. Trimming took off 4 bases at V and 2 bases at J, with 10 bases between the two ends. Germline assignment: CDR1 SGHDT and CDR2 YYEEEE. This CDR3 is CASSSMAAYEQYF. CDR3 nucleotide sequence: TGTGCCAGCAGCAGTATGGCGGCCTACGAGCAGTACTTC. The whole variable domain, remainder taken from reference TRBV5-6 and TRBJ2-7, is DAGVTQSPTHLIKTRGQQVTLRCSPKSGHDTVSWYQQALGQGPQFIFQYYEEEERQRGNFPDRFSGHQFPNYSSELNVNALLLGDSALYLCASSSMAAYEQYFGPGTRLTVT.